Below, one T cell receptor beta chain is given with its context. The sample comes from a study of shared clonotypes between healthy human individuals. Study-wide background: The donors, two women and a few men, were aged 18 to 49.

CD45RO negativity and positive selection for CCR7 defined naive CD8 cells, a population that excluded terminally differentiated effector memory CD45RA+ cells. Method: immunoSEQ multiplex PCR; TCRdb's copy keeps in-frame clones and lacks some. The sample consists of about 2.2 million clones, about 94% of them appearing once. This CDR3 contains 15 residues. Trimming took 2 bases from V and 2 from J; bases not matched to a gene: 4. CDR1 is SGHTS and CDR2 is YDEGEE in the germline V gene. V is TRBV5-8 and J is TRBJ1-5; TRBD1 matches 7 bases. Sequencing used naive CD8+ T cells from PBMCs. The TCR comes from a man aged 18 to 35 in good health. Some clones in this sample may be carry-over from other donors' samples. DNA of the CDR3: TGTGCCAGCAGCTTATCCGACAGGGGCAATCAGCCCCAGCATTTT. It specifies CASSLSDRGNQPQHF.